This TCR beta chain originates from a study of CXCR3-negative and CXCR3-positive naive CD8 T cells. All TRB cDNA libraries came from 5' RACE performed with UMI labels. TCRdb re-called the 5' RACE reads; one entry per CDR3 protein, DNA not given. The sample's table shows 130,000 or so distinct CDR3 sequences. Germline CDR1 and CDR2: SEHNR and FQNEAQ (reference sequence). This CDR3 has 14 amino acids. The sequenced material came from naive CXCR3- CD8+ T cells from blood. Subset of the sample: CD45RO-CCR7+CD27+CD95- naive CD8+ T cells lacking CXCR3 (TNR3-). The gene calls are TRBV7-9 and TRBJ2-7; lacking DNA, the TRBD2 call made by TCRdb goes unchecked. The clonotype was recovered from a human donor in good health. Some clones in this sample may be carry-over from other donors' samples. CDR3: CASRGTSGPYEQYF.